These 10 T cell receptor beta chains share one sample of origin, sequenced in a study of blood T cell repertoires in COVID-19. Data came from immunoSEQ multiplex PCR; TCRdb stores just in-frame clones and leaves some out. The data show about 440,000 clones, about 85% seen once. The material sequenced was PBMCs or T cells enriched from blood (not recorded which). These receptor sequences come from a woman aged 18-35 years with acute COVID-19.

The chain uses TRBV4-3 and TRBJ2-1, with 10 bases lining up with TRBD2. Unmatched junction bases numbered 2, after V lost 0 bases and J lost 6 bases. The length of the CDR3 is 15 residues. Germline V gene data show CDR1 as LGHNA and CDR2 as YSLEER. CDR3 residues: CASSQEIAGGNEQFF. DNA for the CDR3: TGCGCCAGCAGCCAAGAGATAGCGGGAGGCAATGAGCAGTTCTTC.

V gene TRBV10-1 combines with J gene TRBJ2-1; 7 bases agree with TRBD2. In germline, CDR1 is WNHNN, CDR2 SYGVQD (reference sequence). The CDR3 covers 15 residues. J gave up 2 bases and V 3 bases, and 4 bases lay outside the gene matches. Here the CDR3 reads CASSEGGGTYNEQFF. The CDR3 DNA reads as TGCGCCAGCAGTGAAGGCGGGGGAACCTACAATGAGCAGTTCTTC.

Regarding this clone: A junction end diverges from the germline sequence, so it may reflect a read error. The genes are TRBV14 and TRBJ2-5, with D perhaps matching TRBD2 (6 bases). Per germline, CDR1 SGHDN and CDR2 FVKESK. The CDR3 is 12 residues long. CDR3 coding DNA: TGTGCCAGCAGCCCCTCACGCCGGGACTTACACTTC. Amino acids: CASSPSRRDLHF.

The gene calls are TRBV28 and TRBJ2-7; 7 bases agree with TRBD1. The germline CDR1 and CDR2 sequences are MDHEN and SYDVKM. V gave up 5 bases and J gave up 1 base; unmatched junction bases: 5. This CDR3 contains 14 residues. The CDR3 spells CASSVTGVSYEQYF. The CDR3 bases are TGTGCCAGCAGTGTAACAGGGGTATCCTACGAGCAGTACTTC.

V usage is TRBV5-4 and J usage is TRBJ2-1; 7 bases line up with TRBD2. This CDR3 region has 13 residues. CDR1 SGHNT and CDR2 YYREEE come from the germline V gene (reference sequence). J lost 7 bases, V lost 5 bases, and 6 bases had no gene match. CDR3 sequence (DNA): TGTGCCAGCAGTCGAATTAGCGGGAATGAGCAGTTCTTC. Protein sequence: CASSRISGNEQFF.

The rearrangement joins TRBV11-2 to TRBJ1-5; TRBD1 aligns across 11 bases. The CDR3 consists of 18 residues. Losses at the gene ends were 4 bases for V and 4 bases for J; bases not matched to a gene: 12. Germline lookup yields CDR1 SGHAT and CDR2 FQNNGV. In DNA form, the CDR3 reads TGTGCCAGCAGCTCCCATAGGGGCCGGGACAGGGGGAATCAGCCCCAGCATTTT. This codes for CASSSHRGRDRGNQPQHF.

The chain links TRBV3-1 (or the pseudogene TRBV3-2) to TRBJ1-6; D is unresolved. There are 14 residues in the CDR3. Germline CDR1 LGHDT, CDR2 YNNKEL (reference sequence). V lost 4 bases to trimming and J lost 2 bases, with 6 bases between them. The CDR3 DNA follows: TGTGCCAGCAGCCCGCAGGCCTATAATTCACCCCTCCACTTT. The encoded protein is CASSPQAYNSPLHF.

The rearrangement links TRBV18 to TRBJ2-7; 11 bases align to TRBD2. Trimming at V came to 6 bases and at J to 4 bases, leaving 8 bases not matched to a gene. The CDR3 has 15 residues. Looked up from germline, CDR1 is KGHSH and CDR2 is LQKENI. The CDR3 region has the DNA TGTGCCAGCTCCCAGACTAGCGGGGCTAGGTACGAGCAGTACTTC. Protein: CASSQTSGARYEQYF.

The chain employs TRBV10-1 and TRBJ2-3; the match to TRBD2 covers 9 bases. The CDR3 length is 17 residues. Trimming took 0 bases from V and 2 from J; bases not matched to a gene: 6. The germline gives CDR1 WNHNN, CDR2 SYGVQD (reference sequence). The CDR3 spells CASSESFGGGATDTQYF. DNA of the CDR3: TGCGCCAGCAGTGAGTCGTTTGGCGGGGGGGCCACAGATACGCAGTATTTT.

The count of this clone is one. This chain uses TRBV7-8 with TRBJ1-4, with TRBD1 identical over 7 bases. V shed 4 bases, J shed 4 bases, and the junction held 12 bases outside the gene matches. Germline CDR1 SGHVS, CDR2 FQNEAQ. CDR3 size: 17 residues. As DNA, the CDR3 is TGTGCCAGCAGCTCCCGGGCCGGGACAGCATTTAATGAAAAACTGTTTTTT. Its protein product is CASSSRAGTAFNEKLFF. Filled out from reference TRBV7-8 and TRBJ1-4, the complete variable domain reads GAGVSQSPRYKVAKRGQDVALRCDPISGHVSLFWYQQALGQGPEFLTYFQNEAQLDKSGLPSDRFFAERPEGSVSTLKIQRTQQEDSAVYLCASSSRAGTAFNEKLFFGSGTQLSVL.